A single sample gave rise to the 6 T cell receptor beta chains below, sequenced in a study of tumor and adjacent non-tumor tissue in lung cancer. A modified ARM-PCR protocol with three rounds of nested PCR amplified TCRbeta. TCRdb ran MiXCR on the multiplex PCR reads and lists one entry per CDR3 protein. This sample has 68,000 or so distinct CDR3 sequences, with 55% to 75% found just once. This sample's RNA came from whole unsorted tissue. The material sequenced was lung tumor tissue. The receptors come from a man aged 45-60 years with non-small cell lung cancer.

Comment on this clonotype: The CDR3 carries no conserved terminal phenylalanine or tryptophan, so it likely arises from a read error. The rearrangement links TRBV11-2 to TRBJ1-6, with D possibly matching TRBD1 (6 bases). V was trimmed by 8 bases and J by 3 bases, leaving 17 bases between them. The CDR3 runs 16 residues. Germline CDR1 and CDR2: SGHAT and FQNNGV. Here the CDR3 reads CASCFSGHNYNSPLHY. The CDR3 nucleotides are TGTGCCAGCTGTTTCTCGGGACACAACTATAATTCACCCCTCCACTAT.

This clonotype appeared many times. The rearrangement joins TRBV30 to TRBJ1-1; 8 bases are shared with TRBD1. From germline, CDR1 is GTSNPN and CDR2 SVGIG (reference sequence). With 1 base clipped from V and 2 bases from J, the junction kept 3 bases outside the gene matches. The CDR3 spans 14 residues. As DNA, the CDR3 is TGTGCCTGGAGTGGCGGACAGGGAAACACTGAAGCTTTCTTT. Its protein is CAWSGGQGNTEAFF.

Concerning this clonotype: No conserved phenylalanine or tryptophan ends this CDR3, so it is likely a read error. No DNA is shown, since the ends of the CDR3 on it are uncertain; the CDR3 is the one TCRdb lists. This sequence joins TRBV11-1 and TRBJ1-1. The CDR3 spans 12 residues, counting both ends. Germline-derived CDR1 and CDR2 are SGHAT and FQDESV (reference sequence). The CDR3: CASSLAGSEVFY.

This clonotype came up a few times. A much more abundant neighbour one base away suggests this may be a read error. This rearrangement joins TRBV6-6 to TRBJ2-5, with D perhaps TRBD2 (7 bases). Deletions cut 7 bases from V and 5 bases from J, with 14 bases between. CDR3 length: 13 residues. The germline CDR1 and CDR2 sequences are MNHNY and SVGAGI (reference sequence). The CDR3 reads CASTEGGSETQYF. CDR3 DNA sequence: TGTGCCAGCACCGAGGGGGGGTCGGAGACCCAGTACTTC.

This chain links TRBV29-1 with TRBJ2-7, with D unclear. This CDR3 has 12 amino acids. The germline gives CDR1 SQVTM, CDR2 ANQGSEA. The chain's CDR3 is CDVVRSGGEQYF. CDR3 DNA sequence: TGCGACGTTGTGCGGTCGGGCGGTGAGCAGTACTTC.

This clonotype was seen repeatedly, ten times or more. The chain combines TRBV6-1 with TRBJ2-1, with D unresolved. V was clipped by 8 bases and J by 6 bases, with 14 bases between them. In germline, CDR1 is MNHNS, CDR2 SASEGT. The CDR3 contains 13 residues. The CDR3 coding sequence is TGTGCCAGCCACGACATGGGGATCAATGAGCAGTTCTTC. The encoded protein is CASHDMGINEQFF.